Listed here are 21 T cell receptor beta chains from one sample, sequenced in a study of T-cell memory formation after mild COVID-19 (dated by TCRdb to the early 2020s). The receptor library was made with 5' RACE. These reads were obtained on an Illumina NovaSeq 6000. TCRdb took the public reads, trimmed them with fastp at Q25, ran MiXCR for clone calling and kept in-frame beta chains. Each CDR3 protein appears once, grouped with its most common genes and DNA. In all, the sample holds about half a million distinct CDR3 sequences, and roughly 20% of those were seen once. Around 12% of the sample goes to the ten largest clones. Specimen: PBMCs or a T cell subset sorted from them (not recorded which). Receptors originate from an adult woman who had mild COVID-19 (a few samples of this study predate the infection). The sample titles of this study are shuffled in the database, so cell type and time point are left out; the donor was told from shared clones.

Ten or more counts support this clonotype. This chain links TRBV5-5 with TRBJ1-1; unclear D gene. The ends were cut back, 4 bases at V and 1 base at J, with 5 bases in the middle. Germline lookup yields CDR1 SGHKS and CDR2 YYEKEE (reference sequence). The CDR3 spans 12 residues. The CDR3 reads CASSRGNTEAFF. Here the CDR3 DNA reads TGTGCCAGCAGCCGAGGGAACACTGAAGCTTTCTTT.

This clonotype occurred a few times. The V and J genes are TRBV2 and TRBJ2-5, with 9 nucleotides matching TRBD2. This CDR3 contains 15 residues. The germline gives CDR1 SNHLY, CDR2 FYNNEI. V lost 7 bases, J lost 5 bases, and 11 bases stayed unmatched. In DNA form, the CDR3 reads TGTGCCAGCAAAGGGCTAGCGGGACGTTCGGAGACCCAGTACTTC. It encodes CASKGLAGRSETQYF.

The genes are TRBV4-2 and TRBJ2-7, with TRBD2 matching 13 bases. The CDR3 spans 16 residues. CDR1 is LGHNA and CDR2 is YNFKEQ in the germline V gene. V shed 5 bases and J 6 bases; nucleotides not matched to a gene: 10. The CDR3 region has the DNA TGTGCCAGCAGCACAACCGTCGGACTAGCGGGAGCCGAGCAGTACTTC. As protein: CASSTTVGLAGAEQYF.

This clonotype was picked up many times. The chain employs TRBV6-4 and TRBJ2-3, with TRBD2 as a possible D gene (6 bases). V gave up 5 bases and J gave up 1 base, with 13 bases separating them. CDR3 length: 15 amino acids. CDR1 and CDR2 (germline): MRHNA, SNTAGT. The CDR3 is CASSLSSGGTDTQYF. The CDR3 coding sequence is TGTGCCAGCAGTCTATCATCGGGGGGCACAGATACGCAGTATTTT.

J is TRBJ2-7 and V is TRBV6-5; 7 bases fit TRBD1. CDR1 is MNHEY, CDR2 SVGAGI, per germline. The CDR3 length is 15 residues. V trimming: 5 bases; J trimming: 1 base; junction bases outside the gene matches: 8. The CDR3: CASSTSTGPSYEQYF. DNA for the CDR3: TGTGCCAGCAGTACATCGACAGGGCCATCCTACGAGCAGTACTTC.

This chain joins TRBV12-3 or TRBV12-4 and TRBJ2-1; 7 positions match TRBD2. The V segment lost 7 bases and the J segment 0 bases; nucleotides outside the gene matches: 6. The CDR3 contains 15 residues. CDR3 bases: TGTGCCAGCAAGACGGGAGGTAGCTCCTACAATGAGCAGTTCTTC. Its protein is CASKTGGSSYNEQFF.

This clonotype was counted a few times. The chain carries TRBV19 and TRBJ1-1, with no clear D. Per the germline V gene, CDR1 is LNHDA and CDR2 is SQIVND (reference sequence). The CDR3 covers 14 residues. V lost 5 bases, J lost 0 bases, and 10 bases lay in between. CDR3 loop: CASSPSEVNTEAFF. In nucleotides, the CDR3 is TGTGCCAGTAGTCCCTCAGAGGTGAACACTGAAGCTTTCTTT.

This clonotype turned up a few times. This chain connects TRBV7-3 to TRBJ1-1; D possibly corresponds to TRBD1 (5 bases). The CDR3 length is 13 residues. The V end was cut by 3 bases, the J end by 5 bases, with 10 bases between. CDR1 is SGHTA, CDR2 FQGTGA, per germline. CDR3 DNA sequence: TGTGCCAGCAGCTTCGATAAGGGGACTGAAGCTTTCTTT. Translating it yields CASSFDKGTEAFF.

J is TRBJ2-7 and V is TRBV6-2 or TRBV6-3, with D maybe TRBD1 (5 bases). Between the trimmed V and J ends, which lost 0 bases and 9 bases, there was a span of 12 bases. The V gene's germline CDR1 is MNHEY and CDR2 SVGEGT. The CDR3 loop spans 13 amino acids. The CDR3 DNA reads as TGTGCCAGCAGTTACTCGATCGCTCAGGGGCAGTACTTC. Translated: CASSYSIAQGQYF.

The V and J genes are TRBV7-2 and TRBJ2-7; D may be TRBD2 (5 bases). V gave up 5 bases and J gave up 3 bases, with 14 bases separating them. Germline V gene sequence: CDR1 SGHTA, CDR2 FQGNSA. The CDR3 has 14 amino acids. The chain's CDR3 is CASSPGRENYEQYF. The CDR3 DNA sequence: TGTGCCAGCAGCCCGGGAAGGGAGAACTACGAGCAGTACTTC.

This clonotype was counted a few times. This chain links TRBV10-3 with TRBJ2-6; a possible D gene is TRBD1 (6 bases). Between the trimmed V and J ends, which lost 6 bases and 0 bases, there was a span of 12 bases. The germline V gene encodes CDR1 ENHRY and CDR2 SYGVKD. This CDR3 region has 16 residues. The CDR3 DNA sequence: TGTGCCATCAGGACAGGTTCTGGCTCTGGGGCCAACGTCCTGACTTTC. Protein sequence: CAIRTGSGSGANVLTF.

The CDR3: CSAIAASGAYQETQYF. The CDR3, as DNA: TGCAGCGCCATAGCGGCTAGCGGGGCGTACCAAGAGACCCAGTACTTC. V usage is TRBV29-1 and J usage is TRBJ2-5; 9 positions match TRBD2. This CDR3 region has 16 residues. V trimming: 7 bases; J trimming: 0 bases; junction bases outside the gene matches: 12. Germline-derived CDR1 and CDR2 are SQVTM and ANQGSEA. Together with reference TRBV29-1 and TRBJ2-5, the CDR3 gives the full variable domain: SAVISQKPSRDICQRGTSLTIQCQVDSQVTMMFWYRQQPGQSLTLIATANQGSEATYESGFVIDKFPISRPNLTFSTLTVSNMSPEDSSIYLCSAIAASGAYQETQYFGPGTRLLVL.

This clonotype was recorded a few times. The CDR3 here is CASSPPTGGTDTQYF. The DNA for the CDR3 is TGTGCCAGCTCACCACCCACCGGGGGTACAGATACGCAGTATTTT. This chain joins TRBV18 and TRBJ2-3, with D perhaps matching TRBD2 (6 bases). The CDR3 consists of 15 residues. V was cut by 0 bases and J by 3 bases, with 10 bases left in between. Germline-derived CDR1 and CDR2 are KGHSH and LQKENI.

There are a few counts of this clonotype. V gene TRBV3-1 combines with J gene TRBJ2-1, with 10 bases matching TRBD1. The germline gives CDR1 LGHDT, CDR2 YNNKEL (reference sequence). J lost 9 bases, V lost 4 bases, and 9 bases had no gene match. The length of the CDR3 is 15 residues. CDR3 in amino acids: CASSPPDRGRIEQFF. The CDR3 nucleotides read TGTGCCAGCAGCCCACCCGACAGGGGGCGGATTGAGCAGTTCTTC.

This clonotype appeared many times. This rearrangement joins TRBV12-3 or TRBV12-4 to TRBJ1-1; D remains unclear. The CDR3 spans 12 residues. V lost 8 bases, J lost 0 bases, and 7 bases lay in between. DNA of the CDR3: TGTGCCAGCGTACGGGTGAACACTGAAGCTTTCTTT. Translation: CASVRVNTEAFF.

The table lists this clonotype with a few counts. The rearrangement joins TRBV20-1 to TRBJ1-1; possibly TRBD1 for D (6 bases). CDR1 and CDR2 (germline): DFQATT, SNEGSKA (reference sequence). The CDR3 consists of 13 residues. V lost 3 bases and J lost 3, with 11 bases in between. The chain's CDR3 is CSARGNRDTEAFF. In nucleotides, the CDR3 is TGCAGTGCTAGGGGCAACAGGGACACTGAAGCTTTCTTT.

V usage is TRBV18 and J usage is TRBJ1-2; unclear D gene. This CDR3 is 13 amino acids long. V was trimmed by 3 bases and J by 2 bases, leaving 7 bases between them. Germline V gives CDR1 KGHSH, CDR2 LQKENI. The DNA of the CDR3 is TGTGCCAGCTCACCGACCTTGAACTATGGCTACACCTTC. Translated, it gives CASSPTLNYGYTF.

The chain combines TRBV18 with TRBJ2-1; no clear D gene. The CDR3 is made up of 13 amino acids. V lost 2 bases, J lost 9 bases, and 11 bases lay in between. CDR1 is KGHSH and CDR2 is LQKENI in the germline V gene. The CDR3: CASSPDRTGEQFF. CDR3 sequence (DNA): TGTGCCAGCTCACCAGATAGGACGGGTGAGCAGTTCTTC.

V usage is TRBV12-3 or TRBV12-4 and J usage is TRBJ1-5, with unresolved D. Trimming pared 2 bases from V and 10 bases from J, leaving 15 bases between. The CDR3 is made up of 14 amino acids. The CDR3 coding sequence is TGTGCCAGCAGTTTATCATGGACGGGGAAACCCCAGCATTTT. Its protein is CASSLSWTGKPQHF.

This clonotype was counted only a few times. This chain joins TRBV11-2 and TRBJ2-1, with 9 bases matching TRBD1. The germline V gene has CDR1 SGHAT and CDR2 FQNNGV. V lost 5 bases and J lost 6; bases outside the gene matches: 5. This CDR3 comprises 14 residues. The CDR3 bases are TGTGCCAGCAGCACACAGGGGGCGTTCAATGAGCAGTTCTTC. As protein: CASSTQGAFNEQFF.

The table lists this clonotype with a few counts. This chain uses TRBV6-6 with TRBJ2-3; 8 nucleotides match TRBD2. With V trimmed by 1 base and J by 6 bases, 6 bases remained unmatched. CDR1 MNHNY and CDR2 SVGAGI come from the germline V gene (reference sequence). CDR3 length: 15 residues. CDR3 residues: CASSYYQRERDTQYF. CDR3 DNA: TGTGCCAGCAGTTACTACCAGCGGGAGCGTGATACGCAGTATTTT.